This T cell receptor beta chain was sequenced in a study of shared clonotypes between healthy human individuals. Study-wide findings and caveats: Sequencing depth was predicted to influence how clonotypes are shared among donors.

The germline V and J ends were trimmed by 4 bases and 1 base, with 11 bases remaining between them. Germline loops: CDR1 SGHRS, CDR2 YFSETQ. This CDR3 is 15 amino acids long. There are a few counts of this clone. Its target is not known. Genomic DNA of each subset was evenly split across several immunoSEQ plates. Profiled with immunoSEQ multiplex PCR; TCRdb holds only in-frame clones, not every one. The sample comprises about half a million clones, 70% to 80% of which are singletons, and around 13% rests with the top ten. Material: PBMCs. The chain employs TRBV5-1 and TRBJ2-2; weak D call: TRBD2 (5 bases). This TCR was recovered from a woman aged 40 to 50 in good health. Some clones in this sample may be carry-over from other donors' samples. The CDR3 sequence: CASSKDLKNTGELFF. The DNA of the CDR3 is TGCGCCAGCAGCAAGGACTTGAAGAACACCGGGGAGCTGTTTTTT.